This TCR beta chain was recorded in a study of blood T cells in healthy people across ages. Germline CDR1 is SQVTM and CDR2 is ANQGSEA. This CDR3 has 10 residues. Worth noting for this clonotype: Antigen: not known.

Study conclusions and caveats: Researchers report that TCR beta diversity correlated strongly with naive T cell percentage. Estimated diversity, derived from one million T cells, was regarded as an underestimate.

Per-sample yields of isolated PBMCs were at least 6 million. A J-beta primer mix and a sample-barcoded 5' primer were used in a second PCR of about 6 to 12 cycles. No fewer than 2.5 million CDR3-containing paired-end reads came from each sample. One entry per CDR3 protein, called by TCRdb with MiXCR from the 5' RACE reads. The sample yields over 700,000 distinct CDR3 sequences, about 53% seen once. The receptor comes from a man of 80 years or more in good health. Input material: blood. The gene calls are TRBV29-1 and TRBJ2-1; D may correspond to TRBD1 or TRBD2 (5 bases each). The CDR3 spells CGAGGPEQFF. In DNA form, the CDR3 reads TGCGGCGCTGGGGGACCTGAGCAGTTCTTC.